Described below is a single TCR beta chain sequence and its context. Its specificity is not known. Assay used: immunoSEQ multiplex PCR; TCRdb lists only in-frame clones, some missing. This sample has roughly 140,000 clones, with around 90% found just once. These data are taken from a study of CD4+ T cells in melanoma. Overall study findings and caveats: A reported correlation linked neoantigen-specific CD4+ T cells to CD8+, macrophage and B cell function.

Looked up from germline, CDR1 is SGHRS and CDR2 is YFSETQ. Trimming removed 4 bases from V and 6 bases from J, with 11 bases in between. There are 14 residues in the CDR3. This clonotype was sampled from a human donor with melanoma. This sequence joins TRBV5-1 and TRBJ1-6, with a possible D match to TRBD1 (6 bases). DNA of the CDR3: TGCGCCAGCAGCGATGGACAGCTTAATTCACCCCTCCACTTT. Translating it yields CASSDGQLNSPLHF.